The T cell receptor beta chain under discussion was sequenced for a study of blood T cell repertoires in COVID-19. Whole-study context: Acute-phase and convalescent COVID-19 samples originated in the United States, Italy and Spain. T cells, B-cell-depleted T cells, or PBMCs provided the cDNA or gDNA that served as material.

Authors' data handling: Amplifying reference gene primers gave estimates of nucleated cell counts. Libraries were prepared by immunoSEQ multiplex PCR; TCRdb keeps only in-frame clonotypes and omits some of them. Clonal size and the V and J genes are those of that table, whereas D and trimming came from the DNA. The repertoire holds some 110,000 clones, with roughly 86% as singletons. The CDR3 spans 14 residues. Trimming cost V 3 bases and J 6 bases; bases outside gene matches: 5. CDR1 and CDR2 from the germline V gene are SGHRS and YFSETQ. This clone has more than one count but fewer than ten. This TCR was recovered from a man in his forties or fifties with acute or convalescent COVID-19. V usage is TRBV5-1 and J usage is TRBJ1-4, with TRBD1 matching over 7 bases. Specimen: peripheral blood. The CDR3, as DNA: TGCGCCAGCAGCTCGACAGGGTTGGATGAAAAACTGTTTTTT. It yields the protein CASSSTGLDEKLFF.